The clone carrying this T cell receptor beta chain turned up a few times. MiXCR was run by TCRdb on the RACE reads, yielding one entry per CDR3 protein. The sample has 180,000 or so distinct CDR3 sequences; roughly 30% are singletons. The sample comes from a study of human T cells and chemical hapten exposure. Time point reported: pre-sensitization, week 0. Treatment given: therapeutic diphenylcyclopropenone sensitization with weekly scalp DPC. The template was total RNA from unfractionated whole blood. Germline V gene sequence: CDR1 LNHDA, CDR2 SQIVND (reference sequence). Trimming took 4 bases from V and 0 from J, leaving 9 bases between them. This CDR3 region has 15 residues.

The chain is built from TRBV19 and TRBJ2-2; D uncertain. The source material was whole blood, sampled in connection with sensitization to the hapten diphenylcyclopropenone (DPC). This receptor was taken from a woman aged 25 to 39 with alopecia areata. Some clones in this sample may be carry-over from other donors' samples. The CDR3 sequence is CASSTLGSNTGELFF. The CDR3 nucleotides read TGTGCCAGTAGTACCCTGGGGTCGAACACCGGGGAGCTGTTTTTT. Based on the CDR3 plus reference TRBV19 and TRBJ2-2, the full variable domain is DGGITQSPKYLFRKEGQNVTLSCEQNLNHDAMYWYRQDPGQGLRLIYYSQIVNDFQKGDIAEGYSVSREKKESFPLTVTSAQKNPTAFYLCASSTLGSNTGELFFGEGSRLTVL.